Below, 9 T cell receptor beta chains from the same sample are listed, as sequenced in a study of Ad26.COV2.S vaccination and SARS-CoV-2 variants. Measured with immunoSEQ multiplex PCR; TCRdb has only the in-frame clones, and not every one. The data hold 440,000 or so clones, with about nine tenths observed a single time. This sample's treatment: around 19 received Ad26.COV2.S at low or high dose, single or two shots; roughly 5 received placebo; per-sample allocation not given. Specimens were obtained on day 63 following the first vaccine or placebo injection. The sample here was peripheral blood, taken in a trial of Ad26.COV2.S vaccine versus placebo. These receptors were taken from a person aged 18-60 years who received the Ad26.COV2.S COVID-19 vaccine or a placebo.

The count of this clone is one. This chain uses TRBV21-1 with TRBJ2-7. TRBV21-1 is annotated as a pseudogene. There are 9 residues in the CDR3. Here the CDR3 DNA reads TGTGCCAGCAGATACGAGCAGTACTTC. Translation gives CASRYEQYF.

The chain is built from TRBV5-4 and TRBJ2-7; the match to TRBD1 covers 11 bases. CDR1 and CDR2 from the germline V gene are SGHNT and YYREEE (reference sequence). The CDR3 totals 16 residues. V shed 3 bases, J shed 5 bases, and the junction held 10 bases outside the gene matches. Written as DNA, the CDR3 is TGTGCCAGCAGCTCACAACCGGGACAGGGGGTGGACGAGCAGTACTTC. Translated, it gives CASSSQPGQGVDEQYF.

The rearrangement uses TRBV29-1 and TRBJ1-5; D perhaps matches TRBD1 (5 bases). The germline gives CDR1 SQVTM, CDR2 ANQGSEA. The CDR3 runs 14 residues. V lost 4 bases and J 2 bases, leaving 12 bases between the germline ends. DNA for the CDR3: TGCAGCGTTGTTGCAGGGTCGGGCAATCAGCCCCAGCATTTT. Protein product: CSVVAGSGNQPQHF.

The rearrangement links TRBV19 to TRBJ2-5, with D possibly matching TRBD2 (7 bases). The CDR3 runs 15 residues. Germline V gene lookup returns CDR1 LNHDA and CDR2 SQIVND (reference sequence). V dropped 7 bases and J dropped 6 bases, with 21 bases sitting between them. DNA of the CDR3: TGTGCCAGTACCGAGACAGGCGGGGGACGGCAGACCCAGTACTTC. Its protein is CASTETGGGRQTQYF.

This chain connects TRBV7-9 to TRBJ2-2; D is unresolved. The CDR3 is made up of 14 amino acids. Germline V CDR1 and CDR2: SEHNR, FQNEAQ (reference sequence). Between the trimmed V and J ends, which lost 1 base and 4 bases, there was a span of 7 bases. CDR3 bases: TGTGCCAGCAGCTTAGGCAGAATCACCGGGGAGCTGTTTTTT. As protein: CASSLGRITGELFF.

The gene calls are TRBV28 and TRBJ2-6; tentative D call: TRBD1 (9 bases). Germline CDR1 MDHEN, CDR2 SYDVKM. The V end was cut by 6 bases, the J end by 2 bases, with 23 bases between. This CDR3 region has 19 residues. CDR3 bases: TGTGCCAGCAGCGGGGCGGGGGGACAGGGAGGAACTGGGGCCAACGTCCTGACTTTC. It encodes CASSGAGGQGGTGANVLTF.

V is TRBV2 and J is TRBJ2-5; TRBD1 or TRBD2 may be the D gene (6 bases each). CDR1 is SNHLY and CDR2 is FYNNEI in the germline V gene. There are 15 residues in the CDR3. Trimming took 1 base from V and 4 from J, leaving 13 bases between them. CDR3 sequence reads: CASSEDGGRAETQYF. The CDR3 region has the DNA TGTGCCAGCAGTGAAGACGGGGGCAGGGCAGAGACCCAGTACTTC. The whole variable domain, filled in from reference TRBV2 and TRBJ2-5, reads EPEVTQTPSHQVTQMGQEVILRCVPISNHLYFYWYRQILGQKVEFLVSFYNNEISEKSEIFDDQFSVERPDGSNFTLKIRSTKLEDSAMYFCASSEDGGRAETQYFGPGTRLLVL.

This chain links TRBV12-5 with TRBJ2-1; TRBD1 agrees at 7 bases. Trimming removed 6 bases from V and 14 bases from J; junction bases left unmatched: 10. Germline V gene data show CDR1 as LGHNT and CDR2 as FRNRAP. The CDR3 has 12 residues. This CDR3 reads CASGPGTAIKFF. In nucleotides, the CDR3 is TGTGCTAGTGGACCCGGGACAGCAATAAAGTTCTTC.

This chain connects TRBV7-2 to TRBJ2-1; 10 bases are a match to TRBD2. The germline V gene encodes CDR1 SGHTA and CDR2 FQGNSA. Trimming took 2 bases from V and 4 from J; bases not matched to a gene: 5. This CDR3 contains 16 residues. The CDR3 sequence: CASSLTRTSGYNEQFF. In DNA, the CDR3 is TGTGCCAGCAGCTTAACCAGGACTAGCGGTTACAATGAGCAGTTCTTC.